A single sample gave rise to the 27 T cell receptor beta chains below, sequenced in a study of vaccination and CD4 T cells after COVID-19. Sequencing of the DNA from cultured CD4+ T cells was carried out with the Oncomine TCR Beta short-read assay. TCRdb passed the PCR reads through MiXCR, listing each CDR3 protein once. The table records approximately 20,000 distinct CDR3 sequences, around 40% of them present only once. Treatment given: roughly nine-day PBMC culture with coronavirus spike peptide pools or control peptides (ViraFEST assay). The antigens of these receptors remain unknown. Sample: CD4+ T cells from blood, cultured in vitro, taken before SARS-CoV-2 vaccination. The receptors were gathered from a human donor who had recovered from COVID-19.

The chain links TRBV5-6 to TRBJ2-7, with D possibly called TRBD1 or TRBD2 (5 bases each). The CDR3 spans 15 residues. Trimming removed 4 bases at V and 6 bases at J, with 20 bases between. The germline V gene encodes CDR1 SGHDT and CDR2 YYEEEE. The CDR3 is CASSAGTASPFEQYF. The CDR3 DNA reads TGTGCCAGCAGCGCCGGGACGGCCTCTCCCTTCGAGCAGTACTTC.

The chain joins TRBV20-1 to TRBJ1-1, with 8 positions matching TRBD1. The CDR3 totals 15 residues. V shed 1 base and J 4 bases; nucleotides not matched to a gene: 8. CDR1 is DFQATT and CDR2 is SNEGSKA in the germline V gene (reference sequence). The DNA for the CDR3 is TGCAGTGCTAGAGTCCCGACAGGGGTAGCCACTGAAGCTTTCTTT. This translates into CSARVPTGVATEAFF.

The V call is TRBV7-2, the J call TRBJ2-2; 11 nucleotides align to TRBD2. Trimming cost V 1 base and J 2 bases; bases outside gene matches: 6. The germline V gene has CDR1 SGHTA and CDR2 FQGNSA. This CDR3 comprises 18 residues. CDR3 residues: CASSLVDSGRANTGELFF. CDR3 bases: TGTGCCAGCAGCTTAGTTGATAGCGGGAGGGCCAACACCGGGGAGCTGTTTTTT.

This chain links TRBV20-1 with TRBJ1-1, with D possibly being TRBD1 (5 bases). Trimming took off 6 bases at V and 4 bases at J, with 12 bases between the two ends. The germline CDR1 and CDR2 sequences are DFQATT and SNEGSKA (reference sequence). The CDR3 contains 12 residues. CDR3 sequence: CSAVGRATEAFF. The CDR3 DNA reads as TGCAGTGCAGTCGGCAGGGCCACTGAAGCTTTCTTT.

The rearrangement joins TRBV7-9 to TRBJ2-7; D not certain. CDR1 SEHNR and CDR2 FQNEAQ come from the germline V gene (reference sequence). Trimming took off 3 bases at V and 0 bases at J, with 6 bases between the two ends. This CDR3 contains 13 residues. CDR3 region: CASSFTSSYEQYF. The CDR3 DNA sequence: TGTGCCAGCAGCTTCACGAGCTCCTACGAGCAGTACTTC. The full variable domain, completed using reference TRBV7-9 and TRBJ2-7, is DTGVSQNPRHKITKRGQNVTFRCDPISEHNRLYWYRQTLGQGPEFLTYFQNEAQLEKSRLLSDRFSAERPKGSFSTLEIQRTEQGDSAMYLCASSFTSSYEQYFGPGTRLTVT.

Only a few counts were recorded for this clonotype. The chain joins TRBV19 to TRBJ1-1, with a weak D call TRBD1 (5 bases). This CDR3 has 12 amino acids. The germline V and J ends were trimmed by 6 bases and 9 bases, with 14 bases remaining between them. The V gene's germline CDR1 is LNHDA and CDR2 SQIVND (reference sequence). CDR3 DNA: TGTGCCAGTAGCCACCGGGACGGGAAAGCTTTCTTT. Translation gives CASSHRDGKAFF.

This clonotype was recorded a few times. The CDR3 DNA is TGCAGTGCTAGCCCTGGAGCCGGTTCCCCTGAGCAGTTCTTC. This encodes CSASPGAGSPEQFF. V usage is TRBV20-1 and J usage is TRBJ2-1; D gene ambiguous. From germline, CDR1 is DFQATT and CDR2 SNEGSKA (reference sequence). Trimming left V 3 bases short and J 9 bases short, with 18 bases between. The CDR3 loop spans 14 amino acids.

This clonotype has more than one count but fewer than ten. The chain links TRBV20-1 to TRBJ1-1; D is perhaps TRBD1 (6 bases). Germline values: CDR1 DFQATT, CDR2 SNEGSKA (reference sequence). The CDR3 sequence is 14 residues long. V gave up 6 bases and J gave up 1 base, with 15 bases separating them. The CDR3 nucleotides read TGCAGTGCCGTCCGACAGGCCACGAACACTGAAGCTTTCTTT. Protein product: CSAVRQATNTEAFF.

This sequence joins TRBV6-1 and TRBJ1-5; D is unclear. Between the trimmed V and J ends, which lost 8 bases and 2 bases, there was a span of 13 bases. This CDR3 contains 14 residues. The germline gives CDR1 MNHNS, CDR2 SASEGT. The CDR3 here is CASSGFGGNQPQHF. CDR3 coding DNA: TGTGCCAGCTCGGGATTTGGTGGCAATCAGCCCCAGCATTTT.

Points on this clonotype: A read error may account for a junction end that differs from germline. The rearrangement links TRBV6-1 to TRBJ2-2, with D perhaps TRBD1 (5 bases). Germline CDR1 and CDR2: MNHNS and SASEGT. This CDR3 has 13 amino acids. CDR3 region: CTSSEQDTGELFF. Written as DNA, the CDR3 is TGTACCAGCAGTGAACAGGACACCGGGGAGCTGTTTTTT.

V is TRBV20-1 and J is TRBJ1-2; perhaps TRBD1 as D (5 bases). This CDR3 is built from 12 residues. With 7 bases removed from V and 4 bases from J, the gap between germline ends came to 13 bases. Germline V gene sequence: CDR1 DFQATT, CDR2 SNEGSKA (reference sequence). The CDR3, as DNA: TGCAGTGTGGTCACCGGGACCTATGGCTACACCTTC. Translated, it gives CSVVTGTYGYTF.

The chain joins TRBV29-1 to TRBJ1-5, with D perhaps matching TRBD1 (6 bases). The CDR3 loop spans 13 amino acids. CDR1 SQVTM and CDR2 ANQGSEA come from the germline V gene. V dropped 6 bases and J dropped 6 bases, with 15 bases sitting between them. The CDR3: CSVTYRVCQPQHF. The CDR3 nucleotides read TGCAGCGTCACCTACAGGGTATGTCAGCCCCAGCATTTT.

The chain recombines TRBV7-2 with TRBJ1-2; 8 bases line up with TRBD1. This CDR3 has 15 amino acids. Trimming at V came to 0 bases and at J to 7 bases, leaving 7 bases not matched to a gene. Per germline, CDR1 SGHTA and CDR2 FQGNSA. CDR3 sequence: CASSLARTGKVGYTF. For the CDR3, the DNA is TGTGCCAGCAGCTTAGCCCGGACAGGGAAGGTTGGCTACACCTTC. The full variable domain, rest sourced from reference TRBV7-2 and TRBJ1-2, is GAGVSQSPSNKVTEKGKDVELRCDPISGHTALYWYRQSLGQGLEFLIYFQGNSAPDKSGLPSDRFSAERTGGSVSTLTIQRTQQEDSAVYLCASSLARTGKVGYTFGSGTRLTVV.

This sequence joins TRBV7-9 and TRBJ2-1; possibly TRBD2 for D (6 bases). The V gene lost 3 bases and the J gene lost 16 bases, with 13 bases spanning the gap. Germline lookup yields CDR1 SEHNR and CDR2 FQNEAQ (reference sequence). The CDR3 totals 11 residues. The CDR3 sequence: CASSFQRVSFF. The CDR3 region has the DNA TGTGCCAGCAGCTTTCAGCGGGTATCTTTCTTC.

The CDR3 DNA reads TGTGCCAGCACGCCGCCAGGTCTAAATTCACCCCTCCACTTT. Translation: CASTPPGLNSPLHF. V and J are TRBV28 and TRBJ1-6; D remains ambiguous. CDR1 MDHEN and CDR2 SYDVKM come from the germline V gene. The V end lost 7 bases, the J end lost 7 bases, and 14 bases lay between the germline ends. The CDR3 is made up of 14 amino acids.

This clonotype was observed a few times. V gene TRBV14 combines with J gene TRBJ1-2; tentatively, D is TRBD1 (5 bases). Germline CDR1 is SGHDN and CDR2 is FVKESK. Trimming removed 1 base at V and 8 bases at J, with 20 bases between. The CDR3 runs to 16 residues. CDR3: CASSQGGLAAPKGYTF. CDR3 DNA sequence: TGTGCCAGCAGCCAAGGGGGGTTGGCGGCGCCAAAGGGCTACACCTTC.

The CDR3 region is CAWQTGYYEQYF. DNA for the CDR3: TGTGCCTGGCAAACAGGATACTACGAGCAGTACTTC. This chain links TRBV30 with TRBJ2-7; TRBD1 is a possible D gene (5 bases). Germline-derived CDR1 and CDR2 are GTSNPN and SVGIG (reference sequence). V gave up 5 bases and J gave up 3 bases, with 11 bases separating them. This CDR3 is built from 12 residues.

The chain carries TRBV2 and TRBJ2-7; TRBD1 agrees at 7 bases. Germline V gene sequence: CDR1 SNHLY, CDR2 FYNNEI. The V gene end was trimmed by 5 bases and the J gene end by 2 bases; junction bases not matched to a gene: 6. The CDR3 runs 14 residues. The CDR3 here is CASSKRTGTYEQYF. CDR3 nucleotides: TGTGCCAGCAGTAAGCGGACAGGAACCTACGAGCAGTACTTC.

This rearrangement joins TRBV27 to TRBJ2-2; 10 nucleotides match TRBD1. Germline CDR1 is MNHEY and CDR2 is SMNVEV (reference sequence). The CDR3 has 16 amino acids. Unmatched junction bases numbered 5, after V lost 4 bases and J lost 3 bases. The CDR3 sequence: CASSSQDRGYTGELFF. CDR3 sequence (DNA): TGTGCCAGCAGTTCCCAGGACAGGGGGTACACCGGGGAGCTGTTTTTT.

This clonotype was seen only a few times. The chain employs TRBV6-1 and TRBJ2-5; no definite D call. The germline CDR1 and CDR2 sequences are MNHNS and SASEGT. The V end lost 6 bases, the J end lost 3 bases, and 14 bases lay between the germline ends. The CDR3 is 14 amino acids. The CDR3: CASRAGWVEETQYF. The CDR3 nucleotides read TGTGCCAGCAGGGCCGGGTGGGTAGAAGAGACCCAGTACTTC.

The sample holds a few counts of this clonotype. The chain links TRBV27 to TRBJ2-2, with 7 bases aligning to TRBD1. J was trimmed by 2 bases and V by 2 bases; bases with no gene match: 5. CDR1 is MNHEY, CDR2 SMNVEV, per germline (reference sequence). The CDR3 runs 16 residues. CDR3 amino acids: CASSLNAGGNTGELFF. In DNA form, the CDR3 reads TGTGCCAGCAGTTTAAATGCAGGGGGAAACACCGGGGAGCTGTTTTTT.

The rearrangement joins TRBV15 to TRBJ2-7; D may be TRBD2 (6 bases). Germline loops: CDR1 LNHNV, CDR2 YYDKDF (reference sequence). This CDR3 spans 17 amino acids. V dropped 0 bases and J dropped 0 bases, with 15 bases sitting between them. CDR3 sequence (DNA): TGTGCCACCAGCAGAGAGTCGGGCGGGGCCCGCTCCTACGAGCAGTACTTC. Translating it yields CATSRESGGARSYEQYF.

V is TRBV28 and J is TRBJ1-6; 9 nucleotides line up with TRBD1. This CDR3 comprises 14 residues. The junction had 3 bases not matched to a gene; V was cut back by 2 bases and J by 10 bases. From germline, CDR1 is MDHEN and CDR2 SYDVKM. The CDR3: CASSLETGGSPLHF. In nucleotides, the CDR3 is TGTGCCAGCAGTTTAGAGACAGGGGGATCACCCCTCCACTTT.

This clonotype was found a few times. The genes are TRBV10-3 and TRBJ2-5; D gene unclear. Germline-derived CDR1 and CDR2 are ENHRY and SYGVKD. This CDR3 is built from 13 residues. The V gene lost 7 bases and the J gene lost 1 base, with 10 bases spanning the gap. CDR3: CAITPRTQETQYF. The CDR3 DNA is TGTGCCATCACCCCACGGACCCAAGAGACCCAGTACTTC.

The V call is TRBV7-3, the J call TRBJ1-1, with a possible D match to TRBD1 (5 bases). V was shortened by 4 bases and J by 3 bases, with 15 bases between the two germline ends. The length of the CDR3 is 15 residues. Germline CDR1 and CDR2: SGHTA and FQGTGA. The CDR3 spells CASSSSGLRDTEAFF. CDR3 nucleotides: TGTGCCAGCAGCTCCTCGGGACTCCGGGACACTGAAGCTTTCTTT.

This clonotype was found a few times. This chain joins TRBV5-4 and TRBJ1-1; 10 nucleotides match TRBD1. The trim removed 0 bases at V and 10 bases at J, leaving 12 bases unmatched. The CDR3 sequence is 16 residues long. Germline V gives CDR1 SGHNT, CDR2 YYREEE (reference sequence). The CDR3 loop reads CASSLGDRGRTSGAFF. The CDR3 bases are TGTGCCAGCAGCTTGGGCGACAGGGGGCGGACATCTGGAGCTTTCTTT. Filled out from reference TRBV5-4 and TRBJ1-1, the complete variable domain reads ETGVTQSPTHLIKTRGQQVTLRCSSQSGHNTVSWYQQALGQGPQFIFQYYREEENGRGNFPPRFSGLQFPNYSSELNVNALELDDSALYLCASSLGDRGRTSGAFFGQGTRLTVV.

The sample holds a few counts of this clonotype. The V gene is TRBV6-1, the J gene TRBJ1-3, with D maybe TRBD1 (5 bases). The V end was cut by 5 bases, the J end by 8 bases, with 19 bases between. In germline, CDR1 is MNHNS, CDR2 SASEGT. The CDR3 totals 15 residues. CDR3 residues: CASSTGRRGVDTIYF. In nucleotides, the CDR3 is TGTGCCAGCAGTACGGGACGGAGAGGGGTAGACACCATATATTTT.